The source of this T cell receptor beta chain is a study of a mutant IDH1 vaccine in newly diagnosed glioma. Study at large: Patients received eight vaccinations in weeks 1, 3, 5, 7, 11, 15, 19, 23. Vaccination started 4-6 weeks after radiotherapy alone, or with temozolomide cycles. Prior therapy was radiotherapy, temozolomide, or both; most received both.

CDR3 length: 15 residues. Trimming shortened V by 5 bases and J by 0 bases, and 11 bases separated the two germline ends. CDR1 is SNHLY and CDR2 is FYNNEI in the germline V gene. To note about this clone: As yet, its antigen is unknown.

As for time point: week 11, during vaccination. One vaccine dose held 300 ug of mutant IDH1 20-mer peptide and came with topical imiquimod. Patients carried new grade 3 or 4 IDH1-mutant astrocytomas lacking nuclear ATRX. Sequencing used immunoSEQ multiplex PCR; TCRdb keeps in-frame clones, though not all of them. Of tens of thousands of clones listed, nearly 90% are singletons. The sequence derives from a man aged 18 to 29 with glioma. The material sequenced was PBMCs, taken from a glioma patient whose treatment included an IDH1 peptide vaccine. The chain has TRBV2 and TRBJ1-3; no definite D call. CDR3 sequence reads: CASSQAGGSGNTIYF. CDR3 DNA: TGTGCCAGCAGTCAGGCGGGAGGCTCTGGAAACACCATATATTTT.